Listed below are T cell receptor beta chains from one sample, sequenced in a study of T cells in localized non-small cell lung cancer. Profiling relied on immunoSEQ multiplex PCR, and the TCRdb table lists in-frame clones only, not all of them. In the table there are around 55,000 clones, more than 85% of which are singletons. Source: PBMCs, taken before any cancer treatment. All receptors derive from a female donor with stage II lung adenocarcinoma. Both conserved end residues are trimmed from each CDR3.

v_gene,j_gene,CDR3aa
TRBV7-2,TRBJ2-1,ASSSRGGLDNEQF
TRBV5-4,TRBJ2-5,ASSPGLQETQY
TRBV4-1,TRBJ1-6,ASSQGGLAYNSPLH
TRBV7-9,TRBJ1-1,ASSLDGTGAAEAF
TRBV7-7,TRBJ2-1,ASSPTEATYNEQF
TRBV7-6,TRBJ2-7,ASSFGETYEQY
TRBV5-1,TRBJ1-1,ASSSAPGATEAF
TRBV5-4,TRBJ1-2,ASSLAVGAGGYT
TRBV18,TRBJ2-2,ASSPPTRRNTGELF
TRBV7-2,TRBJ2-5,ASSLSFSIAEQETQY
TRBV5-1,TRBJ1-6,ASSLDGTSSSPLH
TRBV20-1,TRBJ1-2,SASTHYGYT
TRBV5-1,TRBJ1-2,ASSLTGSGSGYT
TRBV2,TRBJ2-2,ASSGSLNTGELF
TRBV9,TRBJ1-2,ASSVAPGNDGYT
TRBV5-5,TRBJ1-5,ASSLGGPSGPQH
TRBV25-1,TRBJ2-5,ASSGASGGETQY
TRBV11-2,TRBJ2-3,ASSLMGLAGGPGADTQY
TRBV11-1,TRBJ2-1,ASSRQGFNEQF
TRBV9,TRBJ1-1,ASSPPLLGRTEAF
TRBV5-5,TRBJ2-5,ASSFLANQETQY
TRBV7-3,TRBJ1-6,ASSLGPKESLH
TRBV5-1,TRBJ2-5,ASSLVGGTGETQY
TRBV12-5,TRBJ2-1,ASGLVLAGGHYNEQF
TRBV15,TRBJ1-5,ATSRDGEPNQPQH
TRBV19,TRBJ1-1,ASSFQGGAEAF
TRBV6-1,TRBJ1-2,ASSPRDGGYGYT
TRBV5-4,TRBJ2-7,ASSPDSFSYEQY
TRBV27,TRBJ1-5,ASSPQYSNQPQH
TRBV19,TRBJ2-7,ASSIQGGKIYEQY
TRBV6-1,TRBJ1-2,ASSPLRQGGYT
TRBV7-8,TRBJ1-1,ASSLEGALNTEAF
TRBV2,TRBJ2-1,ASSAGRGDYNEQF
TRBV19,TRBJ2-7,ASSMTGGSYEQY
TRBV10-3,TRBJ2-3,AISEGAHTQY
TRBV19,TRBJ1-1,ASSPGRIFGTEAF
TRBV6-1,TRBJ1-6,ASSEVATGTYNSPLH
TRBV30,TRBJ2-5,AWSESSPPYSQETQY
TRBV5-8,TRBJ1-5,ASSDRVNQPQH
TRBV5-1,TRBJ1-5,ASSSRGESNQPQH
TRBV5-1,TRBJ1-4,ASSRQPGQGATNEKLF
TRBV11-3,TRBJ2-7,ASSLEGQGGEQY
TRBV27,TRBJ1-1,ASSISGSPNTEAF
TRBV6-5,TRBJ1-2,ASTAGEVTYGYT
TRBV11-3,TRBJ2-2,ASSWEGAGELF
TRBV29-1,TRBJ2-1,SVRLSGAPSNEQF
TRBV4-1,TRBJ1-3,ASSQDGAGIRSNTIY
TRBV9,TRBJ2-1,ASNPGVGDNEQF
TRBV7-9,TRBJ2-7,ASSLARPYEQY
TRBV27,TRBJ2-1,ASMATSGRPYNEQF
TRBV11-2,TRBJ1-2,ASSLERVGGYT
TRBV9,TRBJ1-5,ASSPSSGGAGQPQH
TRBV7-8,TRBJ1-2,ASSLPGQGHGYT
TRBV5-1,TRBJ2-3,ASSLDGAPSTDTQY
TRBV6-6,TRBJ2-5,ASSLQGGQETQY
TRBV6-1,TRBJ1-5,ASLGGGESNQPQH
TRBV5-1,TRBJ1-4,ASSQGSGEKLF